This is a list of T cell receptor beta chains from one sample in a study of vaccination and CD4 T cells after COVID-19. These TCRs are of unknown antigen specificity. TCRdb re-called the PCR reads through MiXCR, storing one row per CDR3 protein. Counted here are 20,000 to 30,000 distinct CDR3 sequences, 28% occurring once; the ten biggest clones make up roughly 7.2%. Specimen: CD4+ T cells from blood, cultured in vitro, collected about 7 months after SARS-CoV-2 vaccination. These receptors were collected from a human donor who had recovered from COVID-19. The CDR3 runs from the conserved cysteine through the conserved F or W. Each record gives: clone size, D gene, J gene, V gene, CDR3 protein, CDR3 DNA. D genes are given only for firm matches. Only some rows state a clone size, as once, few, many or a class for expanded clones.

few,-,TRBJ2-7,TRBV7-6,CASSLGFRGYDYEQYF,TGTGCCAGCAGCTTAGGGTTCAGAGGGTACGACTACGAGCAGTACTTC
few,-,TRBJ2-1,TRBV28,CASSPGLYNEQFF,TGTGCCAGCAGTCCCGGACTTTACAATGAGCAGTTCTTC
-,TRBD1,TRBJ2-7,TRBV7-2,CASSLASGQGADEQYF,TGTGCCAGCAGCTTAGCGTCAGGACAGGGGGCCGACGAGCAGTACTTC
few,-,TRBJ2-1,TRBV19,CASSILRSLSYNEQFF,TGTGCCAGTAGTATCCTGAGGAGTCTCTCCTACAATGAGCAGTTCTTC
-,-,TRBJ2-1,TRBV4-1,CASSQDPGENEQFF,TGCGCCAGCAGCCAAGATCCGGGCGAGAATGAGCAGTTCTTC
-,-,TRBJ2-7,TRBV28,CASSLAGIYEQYF,TGTGCCAGCAGTTTGGCGGGAATCTACGAGCAGTACTTC
medium-sized,-,TRBJ1-2,TRBV27,CASSSRSGRNYGYTF,TGTGCCAGCAGTTCTCGATCGGGACGGAACTATGGCTACACCTTC
-,-,TRBJ2-1,TRBV6-2/TRBV6-3,CASSLYFTDQRKFF,TGTGCCAGCAGTCTATATTTTACCGACCAGAGGAAGTTCTTC
-,-,TRBJ2-7,TRBV20-1,CSARGYSSYEQYF,TGCAGTGCTAGAGGATACAGCTCCTACGAGCAGTACTTC
-,-,TRBJ2-1,TRBV6-1,CASSRTRPHNEQFF,TGTGCCAGCAGCCGTACTAGACCCCACAATGAGCAGTTCTTC
few,-,TRBJ2-1,TRBV7-2,CASSLFRGPYNEQFF,TGTGCCAGCAGCTTATTTCGAGGGCCTTACAATGAGCAGTTCTTC
-,-,TRBJ2-2,TRBV11-2,CASSSTRALLTTGELFF,TGTGCCAGCAGCTCTACCCGGGCCCTCCTCACAACCGGGGAGCTGTTTTTT
few,-,TRBJ2-3,TRBV6-1,CASSQRRERDTQYF,TGTGCCAGCAGCCAGCGGAGGGAAAGAGATACGCAGTATTTT
few,-,TRBJ2-3,TRBV29-1,CSVVGDSTDTQYF,TGCAGCGTTGTCGGGGACAGCACAGATACGCAGTATTTT
-,-,TRBJ2-1,TRBV6-1,CASSLTRTFGNEQFF,TGTGCCAGCAGCCTCACTCGGACTTTTGGTAATGAGCAGTTCTTC
-,-,TRBJ1-1,TRBV20-1,CSAREASPGIFDTEAFF,TGCAGTGCTAGAGAGGCCTCCCCAGGGATCTTTGACACTGAAGCTTTCTTT
-,TRBD1,TRBJ2-7,TRBV24-1,CATSDGQDYEQYF,TGTGCCACCAGTGATGGACAGGACTACGAGCAGTACTTC
few,-,TRBJ2-3,TRBV20-1,CSARGVRADTQYF,TGCAGTGCTAGAGGAGTTCGCGCAGATACGCAGTATTTT
once,TRBD2,TRBJ2-3,TRBV5-4,CASSLVWTSGRTTDTQYF,TGTGCCAGCAGCTTGGTCTGGACTAGCGGGAGGACCACAGATACGCAGTATTTT
-,TRBD2,TRBJ2-3,TRBV7-9,CASSSEGGKDTQYF,TGTGCCAGCAGCTCTGAGGGAGGGAAAGATACGCAGTATTTT
-,-,TRBJ2-1,TRBV19,CASSIGVGASSYNEQFF,TGTGCCAGTAGTATAGGGGTAGGCGCTAGCTCCTACAATGAGCAGTTCTTC
-,TRBD1,TRBJ1-6,TRBV11-2,CASSSQGGDSPLHF,TGTGCCAGCAGCTCACAGGGGGGGGATTCACCCCTCCACTTT